Listed here are 3 T cell receptor beta chains from one sample, sequenced in a study of T cells in localized non-small cell lung cancer. Profiled with immunoSEQ multiplex PCR; TCRdb holds only in-frame clones, not every one. The sample contains more than 700 clones, around 21% of which appear only once. Sequencing was performed on normal lung tissue next to the tumor, taken before any cancer treatment. The receptor source for this set is a female donor older than 55 with stage I lung adenocarcinoma.

This clone was found a few times. The chain's CDR3 is CASKRLAGLNTGELFF. The CDR3 region has the DNA TGTGCCAGCAAACGGTTAGCAGGACTGAACACCGGGGAGCTGTTTTTT. The genes are TRBV11-3 and TRBJ2-2, with D maybe TRBD2 (5 bases). The germline gives CDR1 SGHNT, CDR2 YENEEA. The CDR3 length is 16 residues. Trimming cost V 7 bases and J 1 base, with 16 bases left between them.

This rearrangement joins TRBV11-3 to TRBJ1-3, with 7 bases fitting TRBD1. CDR1 is SGHNT, CDR2 YENEEA, per germline. V was pared by 8 bases and J by 2 bases, with 6 bases of the junction left unmatched. CDR3 length: 14 residues. The CDR3 bases are TGTGCCAGCTTTCCGCAGGGGGCTGGAAACACCATATATTTT. It codes for CASFPQGAGNTIYF.

The chain links TRBV15 to TRBJ2-2; D is possibly TRBD2 (6 bases). The CDR3 covers 15 residues. Germline CDR1 LNHNV, CDR2 YYDKDF (reference sequence). V lost 3 bases and J 2 bases, leaving 10 bases between the germline ends. The CDR3 DNA is TGTGCCACCAGCAGCCGGGAGACAAACACCGGGGAGCTGTTTTTT. Translation gives CATSSRETNTGELFF.